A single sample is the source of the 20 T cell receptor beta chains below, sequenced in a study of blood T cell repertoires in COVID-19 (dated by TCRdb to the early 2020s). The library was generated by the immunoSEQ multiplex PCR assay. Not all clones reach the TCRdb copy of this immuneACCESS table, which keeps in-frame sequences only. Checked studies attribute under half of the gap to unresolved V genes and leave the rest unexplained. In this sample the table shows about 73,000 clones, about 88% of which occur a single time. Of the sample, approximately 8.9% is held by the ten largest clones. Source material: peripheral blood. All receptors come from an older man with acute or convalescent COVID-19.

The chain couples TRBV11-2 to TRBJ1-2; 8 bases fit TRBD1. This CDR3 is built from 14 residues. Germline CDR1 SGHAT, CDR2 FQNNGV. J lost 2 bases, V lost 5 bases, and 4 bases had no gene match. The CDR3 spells CASSGRDRNYGYTF. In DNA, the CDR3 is TGTGCCAGCAGCGGCCGGGACAGGAACTATGGCTACACCTTC.

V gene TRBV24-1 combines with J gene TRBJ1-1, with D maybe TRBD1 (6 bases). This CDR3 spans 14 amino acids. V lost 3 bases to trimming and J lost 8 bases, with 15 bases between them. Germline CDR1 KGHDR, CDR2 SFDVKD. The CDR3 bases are TGTGCCACCAGTGATCAACAGAGGGGGGGAGAAGCTTTCTTT. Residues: CATSDQQRGGEAFF.

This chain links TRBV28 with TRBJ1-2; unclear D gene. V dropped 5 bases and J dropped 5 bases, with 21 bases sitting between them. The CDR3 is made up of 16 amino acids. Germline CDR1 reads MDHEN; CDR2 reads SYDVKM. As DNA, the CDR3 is TGTGCCAGCAGTCCCCGCGGGAGCCTCGGTAAATATGGCTACACCTTC. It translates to CASSPRGSLGKYGYTF.

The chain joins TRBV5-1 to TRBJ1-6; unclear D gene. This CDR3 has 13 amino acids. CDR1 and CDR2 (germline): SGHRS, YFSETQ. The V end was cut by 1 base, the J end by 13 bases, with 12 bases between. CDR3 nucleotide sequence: TGCGCCAGCAGCTTGACCCCATACGCGCCCCTCCACTTT. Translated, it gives CASSLTPYAPLHF.

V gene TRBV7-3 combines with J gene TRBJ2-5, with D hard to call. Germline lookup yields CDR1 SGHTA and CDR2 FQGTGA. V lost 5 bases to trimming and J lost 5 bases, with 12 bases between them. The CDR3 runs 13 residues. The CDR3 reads CASSQGVTETQYF. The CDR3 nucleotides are TGTGCCAGCAGCCAAGGAGTTACGGAGACCCAGTACTTC.

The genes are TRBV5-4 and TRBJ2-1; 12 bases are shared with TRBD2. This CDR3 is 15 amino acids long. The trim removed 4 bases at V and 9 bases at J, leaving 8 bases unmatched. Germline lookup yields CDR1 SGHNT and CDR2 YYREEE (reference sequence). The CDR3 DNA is TGTGCCAGCAGCCGCCGACTAGCGGGAGATTCTGAGCAGTTCTTC. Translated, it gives CASSRRLAGDSEQFF.

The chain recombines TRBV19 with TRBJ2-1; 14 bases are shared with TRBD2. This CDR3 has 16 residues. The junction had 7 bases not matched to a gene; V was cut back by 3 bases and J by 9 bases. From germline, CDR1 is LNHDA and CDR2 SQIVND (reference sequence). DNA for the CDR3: TGTGCCAGTAGTATGGGGACTAGCGGGAGACTTGGTGAGCAGTTCTTC. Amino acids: CASSMGTSGRLGEQFF. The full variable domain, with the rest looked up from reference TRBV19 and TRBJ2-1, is DGGITQSPKYLFRKEGQNVTLSCEQNLNHDAMYWYRQDPGQGLRLIYYSQIVNDFQKGDIAEGYSVSREKKESFPLTVTSAQKNPTAFYLCASSMGTSGRLGEQFFGPGTRLTVL.

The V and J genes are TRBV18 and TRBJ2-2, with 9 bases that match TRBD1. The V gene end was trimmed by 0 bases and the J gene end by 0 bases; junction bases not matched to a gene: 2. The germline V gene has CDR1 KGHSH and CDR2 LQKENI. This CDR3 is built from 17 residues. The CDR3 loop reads CASSPPGTGTNTGELFF. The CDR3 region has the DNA TGTGCCAGCTCACCACCCGGGACAGGGACGAACACCGGGGAGCTGTTTTTT.

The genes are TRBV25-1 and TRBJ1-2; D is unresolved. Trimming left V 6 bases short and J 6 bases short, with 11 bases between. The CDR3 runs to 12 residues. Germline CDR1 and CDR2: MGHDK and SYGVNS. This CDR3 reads CASRGSLDGYTF. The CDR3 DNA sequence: TGTGCCAGCAGAGGGAGCTTAGATGGCTACACCTTC.

The CDR3 protein is CASSSGISGANVLTF. The CDR3, as DNA: TGTGCCAGCAGTTCCGGGATCTCTGGGGCCAACGTCCTGACTTTC. The chain links TRBV6-5 to TRBJ2-6, with a possible D match to TRBD2 (5 bases). Germline values: CDR1 MNHEY, CDR2 SVGAGI. The ends were cut back, 4 bases at V and 0 bases at J, with 7 bases in the middle. The CDR3 totals 15 residues.

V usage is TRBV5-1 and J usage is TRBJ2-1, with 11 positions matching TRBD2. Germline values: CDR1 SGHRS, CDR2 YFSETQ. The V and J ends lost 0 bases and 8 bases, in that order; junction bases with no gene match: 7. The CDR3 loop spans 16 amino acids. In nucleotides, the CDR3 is TGCGCCAGCAGCTTGGCCCTAGCGGGAGGAAAAGATGAGCAGTTCTTC. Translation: CASSLALAGGKDEQFF.

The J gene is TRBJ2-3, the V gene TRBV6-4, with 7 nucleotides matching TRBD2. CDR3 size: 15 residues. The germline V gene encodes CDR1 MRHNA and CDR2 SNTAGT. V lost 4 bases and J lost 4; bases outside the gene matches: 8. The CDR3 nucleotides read TGTGCCAGCAGTGCGGGCGGGAGTTTTCCAGATACGCAGTATTTT. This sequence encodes CASSAGGSFPDTQYF.

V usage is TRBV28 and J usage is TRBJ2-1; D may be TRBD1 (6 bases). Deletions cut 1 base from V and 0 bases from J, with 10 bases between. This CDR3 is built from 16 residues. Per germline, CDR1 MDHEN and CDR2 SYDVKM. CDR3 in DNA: TGTGCCAGCAGTTTATTCCGGGACAACTCCTACAATGAGCAGTTCTTC. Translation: CASSLFRDNSYNEQFF. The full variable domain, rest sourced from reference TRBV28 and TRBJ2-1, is DVKVTQSSRYLVKRTGEKVFLECVQDMDHENMFWYRQDPGLGLRLIYFSYDVKMKEKGDIPEGYSVSREKKERFSLILESASTNQTSMYLCASSLFRDNSYNEQFFGPGTRLTVL.

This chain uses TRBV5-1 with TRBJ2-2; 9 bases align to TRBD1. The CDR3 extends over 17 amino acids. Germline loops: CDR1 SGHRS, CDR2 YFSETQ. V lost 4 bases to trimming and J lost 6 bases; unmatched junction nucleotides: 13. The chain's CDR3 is CASSQPGGTGGAGELFF. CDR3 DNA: TGCGCCAGCAGCCAACCCGGTGGCACAGGGGGCGCCGGGGAGCTGTTTTTT. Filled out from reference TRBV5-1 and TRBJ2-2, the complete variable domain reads KAGVTQTPRYLIKTRGQQVTLSCSPISGHRSVSWYQQTPGQGLQFLFEYFSETQRNKGNFPGRFSGRQFSNSRSEMNVSTLELGDSALYLCASSQPGGTGGAGELFFGEGSRLTVL.

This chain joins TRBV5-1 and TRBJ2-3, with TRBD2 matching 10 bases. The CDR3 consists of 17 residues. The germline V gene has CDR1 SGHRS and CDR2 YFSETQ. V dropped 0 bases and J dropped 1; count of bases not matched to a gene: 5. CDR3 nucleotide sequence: TGCGCCAGCAGCTTGGTGCCGCTAGCGGGGGGCACAGATACGCAGTATTTT. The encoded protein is CASSLVPLAGGTDTQYF.

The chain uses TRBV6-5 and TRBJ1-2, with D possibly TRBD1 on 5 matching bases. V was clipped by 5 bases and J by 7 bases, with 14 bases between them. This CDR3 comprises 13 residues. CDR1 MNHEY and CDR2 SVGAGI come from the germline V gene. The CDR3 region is CASSIGTLGGYTF. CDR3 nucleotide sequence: TGTGCCAGCAGTATCGGGACTCTGGGTGGCTACACCTTC.

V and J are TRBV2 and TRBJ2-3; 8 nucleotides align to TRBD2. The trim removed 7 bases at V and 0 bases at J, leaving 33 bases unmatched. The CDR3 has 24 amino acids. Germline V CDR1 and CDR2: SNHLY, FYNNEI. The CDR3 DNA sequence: TGTGCCAGCACCGCCCTCTTCGCCCCCCTGGGGGGAGAAGCGGGGGCCGCTAGCACAGATACGCAGTATTTT. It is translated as CASTALFAPLGGEAGAASTDTQYF.

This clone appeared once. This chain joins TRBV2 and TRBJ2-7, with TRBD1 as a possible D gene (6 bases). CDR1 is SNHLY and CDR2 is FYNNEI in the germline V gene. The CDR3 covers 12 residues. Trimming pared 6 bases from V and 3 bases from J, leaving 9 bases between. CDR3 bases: TGTGCCAGCAGCCTGGACAGCTACGAGCAGTACTTC. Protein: CASSLDSYEQYF.

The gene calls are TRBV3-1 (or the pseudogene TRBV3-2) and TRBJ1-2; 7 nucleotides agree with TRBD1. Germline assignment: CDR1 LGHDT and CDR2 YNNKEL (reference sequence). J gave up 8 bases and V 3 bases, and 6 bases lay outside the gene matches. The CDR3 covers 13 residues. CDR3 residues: CASSHRQGLGYTF. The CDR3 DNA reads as TGTGCCAGCAGCCATCGACAGGGTCTAGGCTACACCTTC.

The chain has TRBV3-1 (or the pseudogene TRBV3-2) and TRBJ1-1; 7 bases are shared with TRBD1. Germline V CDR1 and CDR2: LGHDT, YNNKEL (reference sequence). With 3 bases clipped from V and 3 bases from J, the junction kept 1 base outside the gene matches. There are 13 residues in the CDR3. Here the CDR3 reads CASSHTGDTEAFF. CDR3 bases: TGTGCCAGCAGCCATACAGGGGACACTGAAGCTTTCTTT.